What follows are 18 T cell receptor beta chains derived from one specimen sequenced in a study of radiotherapy plus CTLA-4 blockade in lung cancer. Using immunoSEQ multiplex PCR, the repertoire was profiled, and TCRdb retains in-frame clones only, with some absent. Of about 59,000 clones listed, more than 70% are singletons. The sample here was peripheral blood, taken from a patient treated with radiotherapy plus ipilimumab. The source of these receptors is a human donor with non-small cell lung cancer who had a complete response to radiotherapy plus ipilimumab.

This rearrangement joins TRBV11-2 to TRBJ2-7; TRBD1 matches at 10 bases. This CDR3 is built from 16 residues. Per germline, CDR1 SGHAT and CDR2 FQNNGV. The V segment lost 1 base and the J segment 3 bases; nucleotides outside the gene matches: 6. CDR3 residues: CASSLGGQGSIYEQYF. CDR3 nucleotides: TGTGCCAGCAGCTTAGGGGGACAGGGGAGTATCTACGAGCAGTACTTC.

The genes are TRBV10-3 and TRBJ2-5; tentatively, D is TRBD1 (5 bases). The DNA matches TRBJ2-7 better at its end, which makes the J call doubtful. The germline V gene encodes CDR1 ENHRY and CDR2 SYGVKD. This CDR3 is built from 12 residues. For the CDR3, the DNA is TGTGCCATCAGTGGGACAAGCTACGAGCAGTACTTC. Residues: CAISGTSYEQYF.

V is TRBV7-9 and J is TRBJ2-6, with unresolved D. Trimming left V 3 bases short and J 0 bases short, with 15 bases between. CDR3 length: 18 residues. Germline V CDR1 and CDR2: SEHNR, FQNEAQ (reference sequence). The DNA of the CDR3 is TGTGCCAGCAGCTTCTCAAAGAGGAGTCCCTCTGGGGCCAACGTCCTGACTTTC. Translating it yields CASSFSKRSPSGANVLTF.

The V call is TRBV19, the J call TRBJ2-5, with D unresolved. The CDR3 covers 15 residues. The V end was cut by 3 bases, the J end by 2 bases, with 13 bases between. From germline, CDR1 is LNHDA and CDR2 SQIVND (reference sequence). This chain's CDR3 is CASSILPGIQETQYF. CDR3 nucleotide sequence: TGTGCCAGTAGTATTTTGCCAGGCATTCAAGAGACCCAGTACTTC.

The chain joins TRBV16 to TRBJ2-7, with 9 positions matching TRBD2. V shed 1 base and J 5 bases; nucleotides not matched to a gene: 6. This CDR3 spans 15 amino acids. Per the germline V gene, CDR1 is KGHSY and CDR2 is FQNENV. The CDR3 is CASSQWRGGGDEQYF. In DNA, the CDR3 is TGTGCCAGCAGCCAATGGCGGGGGGGCGGCGACGAGCAGTACTTC.

The chain is built from TRBV6-5 and TRBJ2-7, with 9 bases aligning to TRBD1. V was pared by 6 bases and J by 3 bases, with 6 bases of the junction left unmatched. The CDR3 length is 14 residues. The germline CDR1 and CDR2 sequences are MNHEY and SVGAGI. CDR3 residues: CASRMTGGSYEQYF. For the CDR3, the DNA is TGTGCCAGCAGGATGACAGGGGGAAGCTACGAGCAGTACTTC.

The V and J genes are TRBV15 and TRBJ1-5; D uncertain. Germline lookup yields CDR1 LNHNV and CDR2 YYDKDF (reference sequence). The CDR3 has 16 amino acids. V dropped 0 bases and J dropped 3 bases, with 12 bases sitting between them. CDR3 coding DNA: TGTGCCACCAGCAGAGATCGAAGGAGCGACAATCAGCCCCAGCATTTT. The encoded protein is CATSRDRRSDNQPQHF.

The J gene is TRBJ2-7, the V gene TRBV4-2; 13 nucleotides agree with TRBD2. In germline, CDR1 is LGHNA, CDR2 YNFKEQ. Trimming cost V 3 bases and J 3 bases; bases outside gene matches: 2. The CDR3 has 15 residues. The DNA of the CDR3 is TGTGCCAGCAGCCAGGGGACTAGCGGGGACTACGAGCAGTACTTC. Translating gives CASSQGTSGDYEQYF.

This clone showed up just a few times. This chain joins TRBV7-9 and TRBJ1-2; 7 bases agree with TRBD1. This CDR3 has 14 amino acids. Trimming removed 4 bases from V and 8 bases from J; junction bases left unmatched: 10. Germline CDR1 SEHNR, CDR2 FQNEAQ (reference sequence). In DNA, the CDR3 is TGTGCCAGCAGCTCCGGACAGGCGGAAGGCGGCTACACCTTC. This sequence encodes CASSSGQAEGGYTF. The full variable domain, in which reference TRBV7-9 and TRBJ1-2 provide the parts outside the CDR3, is DTGVSQNPRHKITKRGQNVTFRCDPISEHNRLYWYRQTLGQGPEFLTYFQNEAQLEKSRLLSDRFSAERPKGSFSTLEIQRTEQGDSAMYLCASSSGQAEGGYTFGSGTRLTVV.

The CDR3 loop is CASSFQGQGSGEQYF. The CDR3 coding sequence is TGCGCCAGCAGCTTCCAGGGACAGGGGTCGGGTGAGCAGTACTTC. This chain joins TRBV5-1 and TRBJ2-7; 10 bases align to TRBD1. Germline V gene lookup returns CDR1 SGHRS and CDR2 YFSETQ. The CDR3 is 15 residues long. The ends lost 2 bases at V and 7 bases at J; junction bases unmatched: 9.

The genes are TRBV4-2 and TRBJ1-1; the match to TRBD1 covers 7 bases. Germline assignment: CDR1 LGHNA and CDR2 YNFKEQ. The J segment lost 5 bases and the V segment lost 1 base, leaving 13 bases of the junction unmatched. This CDR3 is 17 amino acids long. As DNA, the CDR3 is TGTGCCAGCAGCCAAGTCCAGGGGGGAATGCGGCTGACTGAAGCTTTCTTT. Encoded protein: CASSQVQGGMRLTEAFF.

This clone was recorded once. The chain is built from TRBV7-8 and TRBJ1-5; D not resolved. The germline V gene has CDR1 SGHVS and CDR2 FQNEAQ. The CDR3 spans 15 residues. With 4 bases removed from V and 7 bases from J, the gap between germline ends came to 17 bases. In nucleotides, the CDR3 is TGTGCCAGCAGCTCCCGGGTCCGAGGAACGCAGCCCCAGCATTTT. Its translation is CASSSRVRGTQPQHF.

The rearrangement links TRBV5-1 to TRBJ2-1, with TRBD2 identical over 10 bases. V shed 4 bases, J shed 7 bases, and the junction held 14 bases outside the gene matches. There are 17 residues in the CDR3. Germline CDR1 SGHRS, CDR2 YFSETQ. Written as DNA, the CDR3 is TGCGCCAGCAGCCCATCCCTTTTAGCGGGAGGCGGGAATGAGCAGTTCTTC. Translation: CASSPSLLAGGGNEQFF. The full variable domain, in which reference TRBV5-1 and TRBJ2-1 provide the parts outside the CDR3, is KAGVTQTPRYLIKTRGQQVTLSCSPISGHRSVSWYQQTPGQGLQFLFEYFSETQRNKGNFPGRFSGRQFSNSRSEMNVSTLELGDSALYLCASSPSLLAGGGNEQFFGPGTRLTVL.

V gene TRBV19 combines with J gene TRBJ2-7; 13 bases are a match to TRBD2. CDR1 and CDR2 (germline): LNHDA, SQIVND (reference sequence). The CDR3 sequence is 16 residues long. Trimming at V came to 6 bases and at J to 0 bases, leaving 5 bases not matched to a gene. CDR3 sequence reads: CASRLAGGPSSYEQYF. CDR3 DNA sequence: TGTGCCAGTAGACTAGCGGGAGGGCCCAGCTCCTACGAGCAGTACTTC. The full variable domain, rest sourced from reference TRBV19 and TRBJ2-7, is DGGITQSPKYLFRKEGQNVTLSCEQNLNHDAMYWYRQDPGQGLRLIYYSQIVNDFQKGDIAEGYSVSREKKESFPLTVTSAQKNPTAFYLCASRLAGGPSSYEQYFGPGTRLTVT.

This sequence joins TRBV7-2 and TRBJ2-4, with 12 bases fitting TRBD2. The CDR3 has 19 amino acids. The germline gives CDR1 SGHTA, CDR2 FQGNSA. Trimming removed 1 base from V and 5 bases from J; junction bases left unmatched: 12. The CDR3 reads CASSLVALGLAGKENIQYF. In DNA, the CDR3 is TGTGCCAGCAGCTTAGTGGCCCTTGGACTAGCGGGAAAAGAAAACATTCAGTACTTC.

A few counts support this clone. The chain uses TRBV5-1 and TRBJ2-7; TRBD1 agrees at 8 bases. The germline V gene has CDR1 SGHRS and CDR2 YFSETQ. The CDR3 is made up of 14 amino acids. Trimming cost V 4 bases and J 0 bases; bases outside gene matches: 3. The CDR3 nucleotides are TGCGCCAGCAGCAAGACAGGGGACTCCTACGAGCAGTACTTC. Protein product: CASSKTGDSYEQYF.

The gene calls are TRBV30 and TRBJ1-5; 7 bases fit TRBD1. Losses at the gene ends were 0 bases for V and 6 bases for J; bases not matched to a gene: 11. Per germline, CDR1 GTSNPN and CDR2 SVGIG (reference sequence). CDR3 length: 16 amino acids. CDR3 coding DNA: TGTGCCTGGAGTGTACAAGGGGGCGCCGGCGGTCAGCCCCAGCATTTT. It codes for CAWSVQGGAGGQPQHF.

This clone was found many times. The V and J genes are TRBV7-9 and TRBJ2-7; possible D gene TRBD2, 6 bases. V was trimmed by 6 bases and J by 4 bases, leaving 13 bases between them. Germline V gene lookup returns CDR1 SEHNR and CDR2 FQNEAQ (reference sequence). This CDR3 has 13 residues. DNA for the CDR3: TGTGCCAGCAGGACGGCCGGAGGGTACGAGCAGTACTTC. Translated: CASRTAGGYEQYF.